The entry below describes one T cell receptor (beta chain). Its target antigen remains unknown. Base quality data are lacking; no much larger clone is found one base away. The data belong to a study of cytomegalovirus exposure and HLA in healthy donors (dated by TCRdb to about 2017). Concerning the study at large: An earlier analysis of more than 550 of the donors reported about 300 Gb of sequence data and roughly 120 million unique TCR beta sequences obtained from around 180 million T cells. The later analysis used no new phenotypic data to find candidate immune exposures, relying instead on TCR beta sequences and their occurrence across donors. The number of typed donors differed by locus: about 629-630 for A, B, C, DRB1 and DQB1; some 540 for DQA1; around 580 for DPA1; and around 450 for DPB1. In a later analysis, previously published TCR beta repertoires from roughly 710 donors were re-analyzed and high-resolution HLA genotyping was added so that TCR occurrence patterns could be studied. The genetic ancestry cluster associated with self-reported Caucasian donors included about four fifths of the 398 genotyped donors. On average, around 240,000 unique TCR beta nucleotide sequences were sequenced per donor among 398 genotyped donors of the cohort, with 15% to 20% of those sequences being non-productive. Donor age, sex, ethnicity and CMV serostatus were compiled alongside the repertoire data. Because of strong linkage in the cohort, 5 or 6 DR-DQ haplotypes were treated as single units for association and clustering. All discovery cohort repertoires had been generated using a single sequencing platform. The study profiled the T cell repertoires of fewer than 850 subjects by immunosequencing and related them to cytomegalovirus serostatus. Class I and class II HLA loci were covered by the typing at four-digit resolution. Roughly 290 gigabases of sequencing data and around 80 million unique TCR sequences made up an early release that covered approximately 650 HLA-typed donors. A later genetic analysis used genome-wide SNP genotypes for about 55% of the 666 donors, treating that subset as a discovery cohort. High-throughput TCR immunosequencing, statistical association of individual TCRs with disease status, and machine learning were combined to predict cytomegalovirus infection status. The study was designed to test whether signatures of past pathogen exposure could be identified by cataloging public T cell receptors. An earlier analysis of some 500 of the donors applied high-throughput TCR beta sequencing to assess whether each TCR beta V gene segment acted as functional or pseudogenic. Besides the first cohort of around 700 subjects, a separate validation cohort made up of 120 different subjects was used. Points the paper makes about the study in general: In the study, some 160 TCR beta chains were listed as associated with cytomegalovirus. In a later analysis, HLA-associated TCR beta chains showed more clonal expansion and lower generation probabilities than non-associated chains that were equally common. Compared with the roughly 710-donor mean, donors in an Asian-associated ancestry cluster had fewer N-insertions in productive TCRs, according to a later genetic analysis. Because counts were too low, 15 to 20 rarely observed V segments, including chromosome 9 orphons, were left out of the earlier analysis of some 600 of the donors. A later genetic analysis associated a missense DCLRE1C variant with V-gene and J-gene trimming of TCR beta chains, and an independent cohort replicated the association. Because some donors lacked HLA typing at each locus, the association tests relied only on the typed subset. Correlated functional status among segregating V segments might be attributable to linkage disequilibrium, but an unknown experimental factor could not be ruled out. CMV serostatus was the only immune exposure information available for the cohort. The authors suggested that the approach could potentially be extended to other disease states and immunological phenotypes. In an earlier analysis of 587 of the donors, most TCR beta V segments appeared in productive rearrangements about 87% or about 30% of the time, broadly matching IMGT annotations. In both the original and validation cohorts, the classifier was reported to diagnose cytomegalovirus status with high specificity and sensitivity. In vitro tests confirmed that three of the cytomegalovirus-associated TCR beta chains recognize cytomegalovirus antigens. Most TCR sequences were observed very rarely across donors, whereas some public TCRs were present in many individuals. Presence/absence analyses assumed roughly uniform sequencing depth across donors, an assumption that may not hold. In a later analysis, 15,000 to 20,000 TCR beta sequences were associated with specific HLA alleles at a false discovery rate of 0.05. In a later analysis, several top co-occurrence clusters were reported to appear linked to parvovirus B19, influenza, CMV and Epstein-Barr virus. A cluster of highly shared sequence variants was judged likely to represent a technical artifact of the sequencing pipeline. A further reported finding was that TCR beta sequences accurately predicted the HLA-A and HLA-B alleles for most subjects in the first cohort. A later analysis found that TCR association rates varied across HLA loci, with DRB1 alleles showing the most associated TCRs and HLA-C alleles the fewest. This cohort had only TCR beta chains sequenced, and the lack of alpha or paired-chain data limited which features could be detected. Because the 87-base-pair reads could not distinguish some IMGT-functional V segments, including TRBV6-2 and TRBV6-3, those segments were excluded. When HLA alleles, especially DR and DQ, strongly co-occurred, TCR associations were difficult to assign to individual alleles. Most CMV-associated TCR beta chains appeared to be HLA-restricted in a later analysis, and the HLA associations seemed to be driven largely by CMV exposure.

Taken from the germline V gene, the CDR1 and CDR2 loops are SGDLS and YYNGEE. Including the terminal cysteine and phenylalanine, the CDR3 comprises 17 residues. Left in the record is the CDR3 DNA by itself, 51 bases read in frame from the first base. The germline V end is reduced by 3 bases and the J end by 0 bases; junction bases left unmatched: 10. Libraries came from the immunoSEQ multiplex PCR assay. The multiplex PCR relied on a mix of 60 forward primers for TCR Vbeta segments and 13 reverse primers for TCR Jbeta segments. A multiplex PCR assay on genomic DNA amplified the CDR3 region of rearranged TCR beta genes. Amplified TCR beta libraries were sequenced as 87-base-pair reads on the Illumina HiSeq System. The authors processed their data as follows. A later analysis counted approximately 76 million unique TCR beta chains across the 670 or so repertoires, and 10 million to 11 million of these chains were shared by at least two donors. Raw reads were error-corrected and collapsed into unique sequences by a nearest-neighbor algorithm in which closely related sequences were merged to remove PCR and sequencing errors. CDR3 sequences were aligned to IMGT reference sequences to assign V, D and J gene segments. For a sequence to be retained, a match of at least six nucleotides to both a V gene segment and a J gene segment was required. Rearrangements were classified as productive when the CDR3 lacked stop codons and remained in frame with V and J, and all other rearrangements were classified as non-productive. CDR3 was defined according to IMGT convention as the region running from the second conserved V-encoded cysteine to the conserved J-encoded phenylalanine. Sequences without an unambiguous match to a single V gene segment were excluded from the earlier analysis of over 500 of the donors. An earlier analysis of several hundred of the donors called V segments functional above 56.7% productive rearrangements and segregating when the between-donor standard deviation exceeded 5%. A statistical classification framework was built for diagnosing cytomegalovirus status from the catalog of TCR beta chain sequences. A later analysis assigned V and J genes by comparing TCR nucleotide sequences with IMGT/GENE-DB human TR gene sequences. The TCRdist pipeline was used in a later analysis to assign CDR3 sequences and most-parsimonious VDJ recombination scenarios. In a later analysis, each TCR beta chain was defined by its CDR3 amino acid sequence together with its V-gene family, and reads lacking a unique V-gene family were excluded. To address suspected cross-contamination and a sequencing artifact, a later analysis removed under 600 highly shared, low-generation-probability nucleotide sequences. In a later analysis, a clonal expansion index was calculated for each public chain from normalized within-repertoire ranks of inferred template counts. In a later analysis, generation probabilities were computed using a VDJ recombination model fitted to out-of-frame rearrangements, and the results were checked against IGoR. In a later analysis, hypergeometric tests were used to score TCR-TCR, TCR-HLA and TCR-CMV co-occurrence, with a repertoire-size bias correction applied to TCR pairs. A later analysis estimated false discovery rates by permuting HLA or CMV assignments 20 times. In a later analysis, co-occurring TCRs were grouped with DBSCAN, and TCRdist sequence similarity was added when clustering was performed within HLA-allele-positive subsets. Repertoires with fewer than 30,000 or more than 120,000 public chains were left out of co-occurrence clustering, as were five repertoires with anomalous nucleotide sharing. This immuneACCESS table, as held by TCRdb, lists in-frame sequences with V and J called but not all clones. Of the missing ones, under half trace to an unresolved V gene in checked studies; the others have no known cause. The DNA gave D and trimming, while V, J and clone size come from that table. This sample has under 150,000 clones in its table, and roughly three quarters of those were observed once. Together, the top ten hold around 3.1% of the sample.

The cohort consisted of 670 or so healthy bone marrow donors. Cohort members were all nominally healthy when sampled, although unrecorded immune exposures were likely present. The donor was CMV seronegative and belonged to the group of 352 seronegative cohort members. A peripheral blood sample was collected from each donor, and TCR beta sequencing was performed on peripheral blood mononuclear cells. The Qiagen DNeasy Blood Extraction Kit was used to extract genomic DNA from the blood cell samples. The clonotype originates from a female donor in good health and CMV-seronegative. The specimen was PBMCs. The chain was built from TRBV9 and TRBJ2-3; TRBD2 matches 7 bases in the middle. The nucleotides read TGTGCCAGCAGCGCCGCCCTCGGACTAGTTAGCACAGATACGCAGTATTTT. It specifies CASSAALGLVSTDTQYF.